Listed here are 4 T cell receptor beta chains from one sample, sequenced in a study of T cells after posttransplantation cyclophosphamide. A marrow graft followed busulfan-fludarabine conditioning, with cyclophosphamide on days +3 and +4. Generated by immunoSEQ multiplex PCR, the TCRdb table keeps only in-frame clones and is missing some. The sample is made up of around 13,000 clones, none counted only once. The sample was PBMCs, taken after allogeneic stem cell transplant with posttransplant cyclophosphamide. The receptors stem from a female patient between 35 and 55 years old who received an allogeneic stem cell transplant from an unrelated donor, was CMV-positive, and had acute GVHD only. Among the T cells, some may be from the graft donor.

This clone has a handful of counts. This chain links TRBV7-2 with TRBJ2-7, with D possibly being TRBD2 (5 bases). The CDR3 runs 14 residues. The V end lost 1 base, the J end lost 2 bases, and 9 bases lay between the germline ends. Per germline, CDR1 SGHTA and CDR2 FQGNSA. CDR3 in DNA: TGTGCCAGCAGCTTAGGAGGGCGCCCCTACGAGCAGTACTTC. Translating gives CASSLGGRPYEQYF.

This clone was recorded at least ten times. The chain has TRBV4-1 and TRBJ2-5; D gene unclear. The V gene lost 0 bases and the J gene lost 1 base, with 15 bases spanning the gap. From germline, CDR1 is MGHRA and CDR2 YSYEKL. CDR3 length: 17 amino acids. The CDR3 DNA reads TGCGCCAGCAGCCAAGATGCGGCGCTTATTCGCCAAGAGACCCAGTACTTC. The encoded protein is CASSQDAALIRQETQYF.

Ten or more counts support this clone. CDR3: CASSRGTGELFF. CDR3 nucleotides: TGTGCCAGCAGCAGAGGGACCGGGGAGCTGTTTTTT. The genes are TRBV9 and TRBJ2-2, with a tentative D call TRBD2 (5 bases). CDR3 length: 12 amino acids. Trimming removed 4 bases from V and 5 bases from J, with 6 bases in between. Germline CDR1 reads SGDLS; CDR2 reads YYNGEE.

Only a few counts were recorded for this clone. The CDR3 region has the DNA TGTGCCAGCAGCATCCGGACTAGCGGGAGCGAGCAGTACTTC. It is translated as CASSIRTSGSEQYF. J is TRBJ2-7 and V is TRBV7-9, with 13 bases that match TRBD2. Germline V lookup: CDR1 SEHNR, CDR2 FQNEAQ (reference sequence). Unmatched junction bases numbered 4, after V lost 5 bases and J lost 6 bases. This CDR3 region has 14 residues.